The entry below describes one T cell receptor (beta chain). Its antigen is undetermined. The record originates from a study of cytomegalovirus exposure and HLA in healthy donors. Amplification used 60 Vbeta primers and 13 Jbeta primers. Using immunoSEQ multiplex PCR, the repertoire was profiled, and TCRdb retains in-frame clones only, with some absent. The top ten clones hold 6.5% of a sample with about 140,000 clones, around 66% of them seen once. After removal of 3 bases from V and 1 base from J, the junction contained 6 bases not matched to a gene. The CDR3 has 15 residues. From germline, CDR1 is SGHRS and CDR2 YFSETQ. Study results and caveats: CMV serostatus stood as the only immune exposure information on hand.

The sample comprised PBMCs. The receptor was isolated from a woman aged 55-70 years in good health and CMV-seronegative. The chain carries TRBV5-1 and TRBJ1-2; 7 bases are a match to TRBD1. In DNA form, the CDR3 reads TGCGCCAGCAGCTCGACAGGGCCCCATAACTATGGCTACACCTTC. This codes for CASSSTGPHNYGYTF.